The 2 T cell receptor beta chains presented below share a single source sample, sequenced in a study of blood T cell repertoires in COVID-19 (dated by TCRdb to 2019 to 2021). Library generation was performed with the immunoSEQ multiplex PCR assay. TCRdb stores this immuneACCESS table with in-frame sequences only. Part of the clones is absent; in the studies checked, under half of the shortfall reflects unresolved V genes, and no reason is known for the rest. The sample table holds 180,000 or so clones, of which 82% were seen once. The ten biggest clones cover around 10% of the sample. The source material was PBMCs or T cells enriched from blood (not recorded which). The receptor source for this set is a man aged 50-59 years who had recovered from COVID-19.

The chain has TRBV5-1 and TRBJ2-7; weak D call: TRBD2 (6 bases). CDR3 length: 13 residues. CDR1 is SGHRS, CDR2 YFSETQ, per germline. V lost 6 bases, J lost 0 bases, and 10 bases lay in between. The CDR3 nucleotides read TGCGCCAGCACAGTGGGAGGCTCCTACGAGCAGTACTTC. Protein sequence: CASTVGGSYEQYF.

The gene calls are TRBV4-1 and TRBJ2-7; 8 nucleotides align to TRBD1. Germline V gene lookup returns CDR1 MGHRA and CDR2 YSYEKL. CDR3 length: 14 amino acids. V lost 4 bases, J lost 5 bases, and 7 bases stayed unmatched. The CDR3 region is CASSPGEQGDEQYF. CDR3 sequence (DNA): TGCGCCAGCAGCCCCGGAGAACAGGGGGACGAGCAGTACTTC.